This T cell receptor beta chain comes out of a study of T cell responses to AZD1222 COVID-19 vaccine. Germline trimming cut 1 base from V and 0 bases from J; bases unmatched to any gene: 6. Germline assignment: CDR1 SGHTA and CDR2 FQGNSA. The CDR3 totals 17 residues. Produced via immunoSEQ multiplex PCR; TCRdb's table is partial and in-frame only. The table has around 140,000 clones, more than 85% seen once. The sequencing here drew on peripheral blood, taken on day 0 of AZD1222 vaccination. This receptor was identified in an adult in good health. This chain links TRBV7-2 with TRBJ1-1, with TRBD1 identical over 9 bases. The CDR3 DNA follows: TGTGCCAGCAGCTTAGAAGGGACAGGGCTCATGAACACTGAAGCTTTCTTT. Its protein is CASSLEGTGLMNTEAFF. Together with reference TRBV7-2 and TRBJ1-1, the CDR3 gives the full variable domain: GAGVSQSPSNKVTEKGKDVELRCDPISGHTALYWYRQSLGQGLEFLIYFQGNSAPDKSGLPSDRFSAERTGGSVSTLTIQRTQQEDSAVYLCASSLEGTGLMNTEAFFGQGTRLTVV.